Each of the 24 T cell receptor beta chains below was sequenced from the same sample in a study of blood T cell repertoires in COVID-19. Sequencing used immunoSEQ multiplex PCR; TCRdb keeps in-frame clones, though not all of them. Among approximately 500,000 clones listed, roughly nine tenths were seen once. What was sequenced was peripheral blood. These TCRs come from a man younger than 35 with COVID-19, enrolled during active disease.

This sequence joins TRBV27 and TRBJ1-2; TRBD1 matches at 8 bases. The germline V gene has CDR1 MNHEY and CDR2 SMNVEV (reference sequence). The V gene end was trimmed by 4 bases and the J gene end by 3 bases; junction bases not matched to a gene: 7. The CDR3 consists of 15 residues. CDR3 DNA: TGTGCCAGCAGTTCCCGGACAGGGCCGGACTATGGCTACACCTTC. Translating it yields CASSSRTGPDYGYTF.

The rearrangement links TRBV5-1 to TRBJ2-3; D remains unclear. The CDR3 consists of 13 residues. Germline loops: CDR1 SGHRS, CDR2 YFSETQ. Trimming shortened V by 4 bases and J by 2 bases, and 8 bases separated the two germline ends. This chain's CDR3 is CASSPPFTDTQYF. In nucleotides, the CDR3 is TGCGCCAGCAGCCCTCCCTTCACAGATACGCAGTATTTT.

J is TRBJ2-1 and V is TRBV7-8; 12 bases align to TRBD2. This CDR3 has 15 amino acids. Germline CDR1 is SGHVS and CDR2 is FQNEAQ. Trimming at V came to 5 bases and at J to 8 bases, leaving 7 bases not matched to a gene. The CDR3 bases are TGTGCCAGCAGCCAAACTAGCGGGAGGACGTATGAGCAGTTCTTC. This translates into CASSQTSGRTYEQFF.

The chain recombines TRBV5-1 with TRBJ2-1, with a possible D match to TRBD1 (6 bases). Per the germline V gene, CDR1 is SGHRS and CDR2 is YFSETQ. V lost 0 bases and J 2 bases, leaving 9 bases between the germline ends. The CDR3 contains 15 residues. The CDR3 sequence is CASSLAGTPYNEQFF. The CDR3 DNA sequence: TGCGCCAGCAGCTTGGCCGGGACACCCTACAATGAGCAGTTCTTC.

The chain joins TRBV7-9 to TRBJ2-1; D unclear. The germline V and J ends were trimmed by 1 base and 4 bases, with 8 bases remaining between them. Germline CDR1 reads SEHNR; CDR2 reads FQNEAQ (reference sequence). CDR3 length: 14 amino acids. CDR3 sequence: CASSLEAGYNEQFF. CDR3 DNA sequence: TGTGCCAGCAGCTTAGAGGCAGGATACAATGAGCAGTTCTTC.

The gene calls are TRBV14 and TRBJ2-2; the match to TRBD1 covers 9 bases. From germline, CDR1 is SGHDN and CDR2 FVKESK. Trimming took 4 bases from V and 2 from J; bases not matched to a gene: 2. The CDR3 contains 15 residues. The CDR3 sequence is CASSRDRVNTGELFF. The CDR3 DNA reads TGTGCCAGCAGCCGGGACAGGGTTAACACCGGGGAGCTGTTTTTT.

The rearrangement links TRBV19 to TRBJ2-7; 10 nucleotides agree with TRBD1. The CDR3 contains 16 residues. V shed 5 bases and J 2 bases; nucleotides not matched to a gene: 9. Germline CDR1 is LNHDA and CDR2 is SQIVND (reference sequence). The DNA for the CDR3 is TGTGCCAGTAGTCAAAATCCGGGACAGGGGACCTACGAGCAGTACTTC. This sequence encodes CASSQNPGQGTYEQYF.

The chain recombines TRBV3-1 (or the pseudogene TRBV3-2) with TRBJ2-1; D call uncertain. The V gene lost 1 base and the J gene lost 10 bases, with 11 bases spanning the gap. The CDR3 contains 13 residues. Germline V CDR1 and CDR2: LGHDT, YNNKEL (reference sequence). Here the CDR3 reads CASSQGGGREQFF. Written as DNA, the CDR3 is TGTGCCAGCAGCCAAGGAGGCGGCCGGGAGCAGTTCTTC.

The chain is built from TRBV5-4 and TRBJ2-7, with 9 nucleotides matching TRBD2. Losses at the gene ends were 2 bases for V and 3 bases for J; bases not matched to a gene: 9. The CDR3 consists of 16 residues. From germline, CDR1 is SGHNT and CDR2 YYREEE (reference sequence). CDR3 DNA: TGTGCCAGCAGCTTAGCTAGCGGGGCCTTAATCTACGAGCAGTACTTC. This codes for CASSLASGALIYEQYF.

Turning to this clone: Other DNA sequences within the sample encode an identical CDR3. This sequence joins TRBV5-1 and TRBJ2-5; D is perhaps TRBD1 (6 bases). This CDR3 comprises 14 residues. Germline CDR1 and CDR2: SGHRS and YFSETQ. With 5 bases removed from V and 5 bases from J, the gap between germline ends came to 16 bases. CDR3 nucleotide sequence: TGCGCCAGCAGGGGCCTGGCAGGGGAGGAGACCCAGTACTTC. Amino acids: CASRGLAGEETQYF.

The genes are TRBV6-1 and TRBJ2-7; 10 nucleotides agree with TRBD2. The CDR3 runs to 15 residues. With 1 base clipped from V and 4 bases from J, the junction kept 4 bases outside the gene matches. Germline CDR1 is MNHNS and CDR2 is SASEGT. The CDR3 reads CASSEESGGAYEQYF. CDR3 bases: TGTGCCAGCAGTGAAGAGAGCGGGGGGGCGTACGAGCAGTACTTC.

In this sample, this clone turned up once. The chain links TRBV10-2 to TRBJ1-5; TRBD1 matches 10 bases. V lost 4 bases, J lost 7 bases, and 10 bases stayed unmatched. The CDR3 sequence is 16 residues long. Germline loops: CDR1 WSHSY, CDR2 SAAADI. Here the CDR3 DNA reads TGCGCCAGCAGTGGACCGACAGGGGGCGCTGACCAGCCCCAGCATTTT. It codes for CASSGPTGGADQPQHF.

The chain joins TRBV27 to TRBJ2-2, with a tentative D call TRBD2 (6 bases). Deletions cut 5 bases from V and 6 bases from J, with 16 bases between. The germline gives CDR1 MNHEY, CDR2 SMNVEV (reference sequence). This CDR3 region has 15 residues. The DNA of the CDR3 is TGTGCCAGCAGTCCCCTGACTACGGGAGCCGGGGAGCTGTTTTTT. This codes for CASSPLTTGAGELFF.

This clone is a singleton in its sample. The V gene is TRBV2, the J gene TRBJ2-1; D possibly corresponds to TRBD2 (5 bases). V lost 1 base and J lost 0, with 7 bases in between. Germline V gene lookup returns CDR1 SNHLY and CDR2 FYNNEI. There are 15 residues in the CDR3. The CDR3 reads CASSEEDFSYNEQFF. The CDR3 region has the DNA TGTGCCAGCAGTGAAGAGGACTTCTCCTACAATGAGCAGTTCTTC.

This rearrangement joins TRBV12-3 or TRBV12-4 to TRBJ1-2; the D is unclear. CDR3 length: 12 amino acids. The V end was cut by 1 base, the J end by 8 bases, with 8 bases between. This CDR3 is CASSLGAAGYTF. For the CDR3, the DNA is TGTGCCAGCAGTTTAGGTGCGGCAGGCTACACCTTC.

The rearrangement joins TRBV6-1 to TRBJ2-1, with D perhaps matching TRBD1 (6 bases). Germline V lookup: CDR1 MNHNS, CDR2 SASEGT. V was trimmed by 2 bases and J by 0 bases, leaving 11 bases between them. This CDR3 has 16 residues. CDR3 residues: CASSEPAGDSYNEQFF. DNA for the CDR3: TGTGCCAGCAGTGAACCGGCAGGGGACTCCTACAATGAGCAGTTCTTC.

V gene TRBV6-5 combines with J gene TRBJ1-1, with D maybe TRBD1 (6 bases). The ends were cut back, 6 bases at V and 1 base at J, with 9 bases in the middle. This CDR3 has 13 amino acids. Germline CDR1 reads MNHEY; CDR2 reads SVGAGI. The CDR3 region is CASRRQANTEAFF. CDR3 in DNA: TGTGCCAGCAGAAGACAGGCGAACACTGAAGCTTTCTTT.

The chain links TRBV15 to TRBJ1-3; possibly TRBD1 for D (6 bases). Germline V gives CDR1 LNHNV, CDR2 YYDKDF (reference sequence). The CDR3 sequence is 15 residues long. The V gene lost 0 bases and the J gene lost 5 bases, with 11 bases spanning the gap. The DNA of the CDR3 is TGTGCCACCAGCAGAGAATGGGGGCAAAGAAACACCATATATTTT. Its translation is CATSREWGQRNTIYF.

The J gene is TRBJ2-1, the V gene TRBV7-8, with TRBD2 matching 8 bases. Germline CDR1 is SGHVS and CDR2 is FQNEAQ. The J segment lost 4 bases and the V segment lost 3 bases, leaving 11 bases of the junction unmatched. The CDR3 totals 17 residues. CDR3 DNA: TGTGCCAGCAGCTTTGGGGGCGGGAGGCCTCCATACAATGAGCAGTTCTTC. This sequence encodes CASSFGGGRPPYNEQFF.

This chain joins TRBV4-2 and TRBJ2-1; 7 bases are shared with TRBD2. After removal of 0 bases from V and 0 bases from J, the junction contained 2 bases not matched to a gene. This CDR3 is built from 16 residues. CDR1 and CDR2 (germline): LGHNA, YNFKEQ. The CDR3 sequence is CASSQDPGGSYNEQFF. CDR3 DNA sequence: TGTGCCAGCAGCCAAGATCCGGGGGGCTCCTACAATGAGCAGTTCTTC.

The chain links TRBV14 to TRBJ2-1; no clear D gene. The CDR3 has 19 amino acids. The germline V gene has CDR1 SGHDN and CDR2 FVKESK. V was pared by 1 base and J by 0 bases, with 19 bases between. The CDR3 loop is CASSQAAGMVVSSYNEQFF. DNA for the CDR3: TGTGCCAGCAGCCAAGCCGCTGGTATGGTTGTTAGCTCCTACAATGAGCAGTTCTTC.

This clone was recorded only once. The V call is TRBV6-2 or TRBV6-3, the J call TRBJ1-6; perhaps TRBD1 as D (6 bases). Germline V gives CDR1 MNHEY, CDR2 SVGEGT. Trimming took off 2 bases at V and 5 bases at J, with 13 bases between the two ends. This CDR3 is 16 amino acids long. CDR3 DNA: TGTGCCAGCAGTTACGCGAGGGGGAGTAATAATTCACCCCTCCACTTT. Its translation: CASSYARGSNNSPLHF.

The chain carries TRBV18 and TRBJ1-2; 8 bases fit TRBD1. CDR1 is KGHSH and CDR2 is LQKENI in the germline V gene. V lost 3 bases and J lost 4; bases outside the gene matches: 4. The CDR3 length is 14 residues. The CDR3 reads CASSPGTGTYGYTF. CDR3 nucleotide sequence: TGTGCCAGCTCACCCGGGACAGGAACCTATGGCTACACCTTC.

The chain uses TRBV30 and TRBJ1-1; no firm D call. Trimming took 2 bases from V and 7 from J, leaving 14 bases between them. This CDR3 is built from 13 residues. Germline-derived CDR1 and CDR2 are GTSNPN and SVGIG (reference sequence). The CDR3 spells CAWSLQGGYEAFF. CDR3 in DNA: TGTGCCTGGAGTCTGCAAGGAGGCTATGAAGCTTTCTTT.